The 9 T cell receptor beta chains in this list originate from one sample, sequenced in a study of CD8+CD57+ T cells in acquired aplastic anemia. TCR beta VDJ and CDR3 were profiled, and genomic DNA was the template. TCRdb analysed the reads with MiXCR anew, one entry per CDR3 protein. The sample records approximately 270,000 distinct CDR3 sequences, 45% to 70% being singletons. The sequencing input was sorted CD4+, CD8+, or CD8+CD57+ T cells (not recorded which) from PBMCs. All receptors come from a human donor with severe aplastic anemia or a healthy control (not recorded which).

This clonotype was counted a single time. Germline is not matched at one junction end, which may reflect a read error. This chain joins TRBV7-7 and TRBJ2-7; D uncertain. Germline loops: CDR1 SSHAT, CDR2 FNYEAQ (reference sequence). This CDR3 is built from 15 residues. CDR3 coding DNA: TGTGCTAGCAGTGAAAGCTGGATCATCGCCTACGAGCAGTACTTC. It codes for CASSESWIIAYEQYF. The whole variable domain, remainder taken from reference TRBV7-7 and TRBJ2-7, is GAGVSQSPRYKVTKRGQDVTLRCDPISSHATLYWYQQALGQGPEFLTYFNYEAQPDKSGLPSDRFSAERPEGSISTLTIQRTEQRDSAMYRCASSESWIIAYEQYFGPGTRLTVT.

The rearrangement joins TRBV2 to TRBJ2-1; D is possibly TRBD2 (6 bases). There are 15 residues in the CDR3. Looked up from germline, CDR1 is SNHLY and CDR2 is FYNNEI. V dropped 5 bases and J dropped 6 bases, with 17 bases sitting between them. The CDR3 protein is CASSHTGTGGNEQFF. The CDR3 DNA follows: TGTGCCAGCAGTCATACTGGGACTGGGGGCAATGAGCAGTTCTTC.

The gene calls are TRBV2 and TRBJ1-4, with 8 bases aligning to TRBD1. The CDR3 is 14 amino acids. The trim removed 8 bases at V and 5 bases at J, leaving 7 bases unmatched. The V gene's germline CDR1 is SNHLY and CDR2 FYNNEI. CDR3 sequence: CASGPGQENEKLFF. CDR3 DNA: TGTGCCAGCGGGCCGGGACAGGAGAATGAAAAACTGTTTTTT.

The CDR3 protein is CSAREGVNTGELFF. In DNA, the CDR3 is TGCAGTGCTAGAGAGGGCGTAAACACCGGGGAGCTGTTTTTT. The chain recombines TRBV20-1 with TRBJ2-2; D gene ambiguous. This CDR3 spans 14 amino acids. Trimming left V 0 bases short and J 2 bases short, with 7 bases between. The V gene's germline CDR1 is DFQATT and CDR2 SNEGSKA (reference sequence).

The chain has TRBV6-5 and TRBJ2-6, with D unclear. The CDR3 is 14 residues long. Between the trimmed V and J ends, which lost 1 base and 4 bases, there was a span of 5 bases. Germline V lookup: CDR1 MNHEY, CDR2 SVGAGI. The CDR3 here is CASSYYTGANVLTF. CDR3 nucleotides: TGTGCCAGCAGTTACTATACCGGGGCCAACGTCCTGACTTTC.

This chain connects TRBV20-1 to TRBJ1-5, with TRBD1 as a possible D gene (5 bases). Germline V gene data show CDR1 as DFQATT and CDR2 as SNEGSKA (reference sequence). V was cut by 1 base and J by 5 bases, with 12 bases left in between. The CDR3 is 14 residues long. CDR3 coding DNA: TGCAGTGCTAGAGCGGCTGAAGGGGATCAGCCCCAGCATTTT. The encoded protein is CSARAAEGDQPQHF.

The chain is built from TRBV25-1 and TRBJ2-1; D call uncertain. CDR3 length equals 12 residues. Trimming took off 5 bases at V and 4 bases at J, with 6 bases between the two ends. The germline gives CDR1 MGHDK, CDR2 SYGVNS. The CDR3 sequence: CASSIDYNEQFF. In DNA form, the CDR3 reads TGTGCCAGCAGTATAGATTACAATGAGCAGTTCTTC. Full variable domain (remainder filled in from reference TRBV25-1 and TRBJ2-1): EADIYQTPRYLVIGTGKKITLECSQTMGHDKMYWYQQDPGMELHLIHYSYGVNSTEKGDLSSESTVSRIRTEHFPLTLESARPSHTSQYLCASSIDYNEQFFGPGTRLTVL.

This clonotype was observed a handful of times. The genes are TRBV29-1 and TRBJ2-7; 10 nucleotides line up with TRBD1. The CDR3 is 13 residues long. V trimming: 7 bases; J trimming: 5 bases; junction bases outside the gene matches: 8. The V gene's germline CDR1 is SQVTM and CDR2 ANQGSEA. CDR3 sequence: CSGQGASSHEQYF. The CDR3 DNA follows: TGCAGCGGACAGGGGGCGTCTTCCCACGAGCAGTACTTC.

This clonotype showed up just a few times. The V and J genes are TRBV5-1 and TRBJ2-3; D ambiguous. Germline CDR1 and CDR2: SGHRS and YFSETQ. The germline V and J ends were trimmed by 4 bases and 1 base, with 7 bases remaining between them. The CDR3 covers 13 residues. The CDR3 protein is CASSPVRTDTQYF. CDR3 in DNA: TGCGCCAGCAGCCCGGTTCGCACAGATACGCAGTATTTT.